Presented here are 19 T cell receptor beta chains from one specimen sequenced in a study of long-term antiretroviral therapy in people with HIV. Version v3.0 of the immunoSEQ assay ran at survey level. Produced via immunoSEQ multiplex PCR; TCRdb's table is partial and in-frame only. The sample yields approximately 22,000 clones, 70% to 85% seen once. This specimen consisted of unsorted PBMCs, obtained 0.5 years before starting antiretroviral therapy. Receptors were obtained from a man aged 35 to 55 with HIV.

V gene TRBV6-1 combines with J gene TRBJ1-2; a possible D gene is TRBD1 (6 bases). Germline values: CDR1 MNHNS, CDR2 SASEGT. V was shortened by 6 bases and J by 6 bases, with 14 bases between the two germline ends. This CDR3 has 13 residues. CDR3 sequence (DNA): TGTGCCAGCAGAGCACAGGGCCGTGATGGCTACACCTTC. It codes for CASRAQGRDGYTF.

This sequence joins TRBV9 and TRBJ2-1; 13 bases map to TRBD2. The germline V gene has CDR1 SGDLS and CDR2 YYNGEE. The CDR3 contains 18 residues. V was clipped by 0 bases and J by 7 bases; unmatched bases: 10. CDR3 nucleotide sequence: TGTGCCAGCAGCGTAGTGGCCACGACTAGCGGGGGGCGGAATGAGCAGTTCTTC. Translation: CASSVVATTSGGRNEQFF.

The chain has TRBV28 and TRBJ1-1; D uncertain. The CDR3 is 13 residues long. V gave up 6 bases and J gave up 0 bases, with 8 bases separating them. The V gene's germline CDR1 is MDHEN and CDR2 SYDVKM. The CDR3 sequence is CASSRTLNTEAFF. As DNA, the CDR3 is TGTGCCAGCAGCCGTACACTGAACACTGAAGCTTTCTTT. The full variable domain, completed using reference TRBV28 and TRBJ1-1, is DVKVTQSSRYLVKRTGEKVFLECVQDMDHENMFWYRQDPGLGLRLIYFSYDVKMKEKGDIPEGYSVSREKKERFSLILESASTNQTSMYLCASSRTLNTEAFFGQGTRLTVV.

The V gene is TRBV7-9, the J gene TRBJ2-7; D ambiguous. The CDR3 has 13 amino acids. Germline values: CDR1 SEHNR, CDR2 FQNEAQ (reference sequence). Trimming took 3 bases from V and 1 from J, leaving 7 bases between them. The CDR3 coding sequence is TGTGCCAGCAGCTTGGACGAGTCCTACGAGCAGTACTTC. It codes for CASSLDESYEQYF.

V and J are TRBV7-9 and TRBJ1-2; D perhaps matches TRBD1 (5 bases). The V end lost 5 bases, the J end lost 3 bases, and 13 bases lay between the germline ends. The CDR3 has 14 residues. Germline V CDR1 and CDR2: SEHNR, FQNEAQ (reference sequence). The DNA of the CDR3 is TGTGCCAGCAGCGTACCAGGGTTCGACTATGGCTACACCTTC. This encodes CASSVPGFDYGYTF.

The rearrangement uses TRBV30 and TRBJ2-5; 9 bases match TRBD2. V was clipped by 6 bases and J by 1 base; unmatched bases: 3. The CDR3 covers 13 residues. Germline CDR1 is GTSNPN and CDR2 is SVGIG (reference sequence). In DNA form, the CDR3 reads TGTGCCTGCTTAGCGGGGGCCCAAGAGACCCAGTACTTC. It encodes CACLAGAQETQYF.

V usage is TRBV28 and J usage is TRBJ2-3; 12 bases match TRBD2. Trimming removed 5 bases from V and 6 bases from J; junction bases left unmatched: 9. CDR3 length: 16 residues. Germline V CDR1 and CDR2: MDHEN, SYDVKM. In DNA, the CDR3 is TGTGCCAGCAGTACCCCTAGCGGGGGGGCCCTGGATACGCAGTATTTT. Translated, it gives CASSTPSGGALDTQYF.

This chain joins TRBV9 and TRBJ2-5; 7 bases are shared with TRBD2. V shed 0 bases, J shed 1 base, and the junction held 6 bases outside the gene matches. CDR3 length equals 16 residues. Germline V lookup: CDR1 SGDLS, CDR2 YYNGEE. The DNA for the CDR3 is TGTGCCAGCAGCGTAGCTGCGGGAGCTGTCCAAGAGACCCAGTACTTC. The encoded protein is CASSVAAGAVQETQYF.

The CDR3 sequence: CASSEARAEAFF. The DNA of the CDR3 is TGTGCCAGCAGTGAAGCGAGGGCTGAAGCTTTCTTT. The V call is TRBV2, the J call TRBJ1-1, with D unresolved. CDR1 is SNHLY and CDR2 is FYNNEI in the germline V gene. Trimming took off 0 bases at V and 6 bases at J, with 5 bases between the two ends. The CDR3 spans 12 residues.

V is TRBV4-1 and J is TRBJ2-5; possible D gene TRBD1, 7 bases. CDR1 MGHRA and CDR2 YSYEKL come from the germline V gene. The CDR3 spans 15 residues. Deletions cut 0 bases from V and 2 bases from J, with 10 bases between. The CDR3 region is CASSQDPGGQETQYF. The CDR3 nucleotides are TGCGCCAGCAGCCAAGATCCAGGGGGGCAAGAGACCCAGTACTTC.

This clone appeared once. This chain connects TRBV2 to TRBJ2-7; 9 nucleotides agree with TRBD1. With 6 bases clipped from V and 2 bases from J, the junction kept 5 bases outside the gene matches. Germline assignment: CDR1 SNHLY and CDR2 FYNNEI. This CDR3 comprises 14 residues. The CDR3 DNA reads as TGTGCCAGCAGGGGACAGGGTTTCACCTACGAGCAGTACTTC. Residues: CASRGQGFTYEQYF.

This clone is medium-sized within its sample. The genes are TRBV19 and TRBJ2-7; D remains unclear. The ends were cut back, 3 bases at V and 6 bases at J, with 6 bases in the middle. Germline CDR1 reads LNHDA; CDR2 reads SQIVND (reference sequence). The CDR3 has 11 residues. CDR3 nucleotides: TGTGCCAGTAGTATCTTCGGCGAGCAGTACTTC. Its translation: CASSIFGEQYF.

The rearrangement uses TRBV6-5 and TRBJ1-3; a possible D gene is TRBD1 (5 bases). CDR1 is MNHEY and CDR2 is SVGAGI in the germline V gene. The CDR3 is made up of 14 amino acids. Trimming removed 7 bases from V and 4 bases from J, with 14 bases in between. In DNA form, the CDR3 reads TGTGCCAGCACCGGGACTTCGACCGGAAACACCATATATTTT. This gives the protein CASTGTSTGNTIYF.

J is TRBJ2-7 and V is TRBV28; D not certain. CDR3 length: 13 residues. From germline, CDR1 is MDHEN and CDR2 SYDVKM. With 8 bases removed from V and 2 bases from J, the gap between germline ends came to 13 bases. The CDR3 sequence is CASAKALTYEQYF. For the CDR3, the DNA is TGTGCCAGCGCTAAGGCCTTAACCTACGAGCAGTACTTC.

Here the CDR3 DNA reads TGTGCCAGCAGTTACCCGTGGGTTAAGGCCCCGAACACTGAAGCTTTCTTT. Translating gives CASSYPWVKAPNTEAFF. V and J are TRBV28 and TRBJ1-1, with unresolved D. The CDR3 extends over 17 amino acids. CDR1 MDHEN and CDR2 SYDVKM come from the germline V gene. Trimming removed 4 bases at V and 1 base at J, with 19 bases between.

This clone has just one count. The chain joins TRBV6-6 to TRBJ1-1; D may be TRBD1 (6 bases). Germline V gene data show CDR1 as MNHNY and CDR2 as SVGAGI (reference sequence). Deletions cut 2 bases from V and 6 bases from J, with 10 bases between. The CDR3 is made up of 13 amino acids. This CDR3 reads CASSYGGGSEAFF. CDR3 sequence (DNA): TGTGCCAGCAGTTACGGGGGCGGATCTGAAGCTTTCTTT.

The chain employs TRBV27 and TRBJ1-5, with D perhaps TRBD1 (6 bases). The ends were cut back, 6 bases at V and 0 bases at J, with 9 bases in the middle. In germline, CDR1 is MNHEY, CDR2 SMNVEV (reference sequence). The CDR3 consists of 14 residues. Here the CDR3 reads CASRSGHSNQPQHF. DNA for the CDR3: TGTGCCAGCAGATCGGGACATAGCAATCAGCCCCAGCATTTT.

The rearrangement links TRBV7-9 to TRBJ2-3; D might be TRBD1 or TRBD2, each matching 6 bases. From germline, CDR1 is SEHNR and CDR2 FQNEAQ (reference sequence). CDR3 size: 15 residues. V was cut by 5 bases and J by 3 bases, with 15 bases left in between. As DNA, the CDR3 is TGTGCCAGCAGCCACGTGACTAGGGGGACAGATACGCAGTATTTT. This gives the protein CASSHVTRGTDTQYF.

The chain joins TRBV6-1 to TRBJ2-5; the D gene is possibly TRBD1 (5 bases). The CDR3 contains 15 residues. Germline loops: CDR1 MNHNS, CDR2 SASEGT. V dropped 4 bases and J dropped 4 bases, with 16 bases sitting between them. CDR3 sequence reads: CASSAHGAVRETQYF. In nucleotides, the CDR3 is TGTGCCAGCAGTGCGCATGGGGCCGTTAGAGAGACCCAGTACTTC.